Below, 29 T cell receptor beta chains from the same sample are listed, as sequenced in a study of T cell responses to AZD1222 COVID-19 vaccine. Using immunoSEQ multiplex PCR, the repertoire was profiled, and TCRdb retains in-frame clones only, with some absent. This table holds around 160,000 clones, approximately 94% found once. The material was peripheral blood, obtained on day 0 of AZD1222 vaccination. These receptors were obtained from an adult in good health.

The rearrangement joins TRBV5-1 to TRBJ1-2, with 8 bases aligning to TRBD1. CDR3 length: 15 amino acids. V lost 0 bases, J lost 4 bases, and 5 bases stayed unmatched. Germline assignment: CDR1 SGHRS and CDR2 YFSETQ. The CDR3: CASSLGGTGAYGYTF. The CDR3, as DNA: TGCGCCAGCAGCTTGGGGGGGACAGGAGCCTATGGCTACACCTTC.

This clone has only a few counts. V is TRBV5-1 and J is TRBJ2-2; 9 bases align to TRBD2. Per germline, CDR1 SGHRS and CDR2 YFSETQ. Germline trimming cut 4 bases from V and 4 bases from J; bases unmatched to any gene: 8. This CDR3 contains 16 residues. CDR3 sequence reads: CASSEGALAGTGELFF. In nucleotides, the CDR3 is TGCGCCAGCAGCGAAGGGGCACTAGCGGGCACCGGGGAGCTGTTTTTT.

The CDR3 is CASRLAGAGELFF. CDR3 DNA: TGTGCCAGTCGACTAGCGGGAGCCGGGGAGCTGTTTTTT. The chain combines TRBV9 with TRBJ2-2; 12 bases are a match to TRBD2. V lost 8 bases, J lost 6 bases, and 2 bases stayed unmatched. The CDR3 length is 13 residues. Germline V gene sequence: CDR1 SGDLS, CDR2 YYNGEE. The entire variable domain, with the rest obtained from reference TRBV9 and TRBJ2-2, is as follows: DSGVTQTPKHLITATGQRVTLRCSPRSGDLSVYWYQQSLDQGLQFLIQYYNGEERAKGNILERFSAQQFPDLHSELNLSSLELGDSALYFCASRLAGAGELFFGEGSRLTVL.

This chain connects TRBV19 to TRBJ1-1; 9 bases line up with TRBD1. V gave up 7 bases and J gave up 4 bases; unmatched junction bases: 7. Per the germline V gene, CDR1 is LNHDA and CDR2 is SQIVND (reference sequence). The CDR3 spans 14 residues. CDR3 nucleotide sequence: TGTGCCAGTACCTACAGGGGGCGAGGCACTGAAGCTTTCTTT. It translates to CASTYRGRGTEAFF.

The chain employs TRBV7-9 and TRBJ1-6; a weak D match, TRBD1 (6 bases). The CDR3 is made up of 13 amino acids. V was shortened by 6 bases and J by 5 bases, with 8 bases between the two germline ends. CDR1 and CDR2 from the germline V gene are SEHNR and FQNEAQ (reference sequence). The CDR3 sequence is CASRWTDNSPLHF. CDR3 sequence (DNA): TGTGCCAGCAGGTGGACAGATAATTCACCCCTCCACTTT.

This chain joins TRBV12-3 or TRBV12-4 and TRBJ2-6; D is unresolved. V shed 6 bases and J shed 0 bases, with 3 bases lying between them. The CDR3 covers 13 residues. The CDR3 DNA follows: TGTGCCAGCAGCGACTCTGGGGCCAACGTCCTGACTTTC. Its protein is CASSDSGANVLTF.

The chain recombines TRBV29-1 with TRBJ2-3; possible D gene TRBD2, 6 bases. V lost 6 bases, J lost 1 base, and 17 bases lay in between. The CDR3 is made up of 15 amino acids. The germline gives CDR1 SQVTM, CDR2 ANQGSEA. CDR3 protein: CSVGSVASGTDTQYF. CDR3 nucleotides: TGCAGCGTGGGGTCTGTGGCTAGCGGCACAGATACGCAGTATTTT.

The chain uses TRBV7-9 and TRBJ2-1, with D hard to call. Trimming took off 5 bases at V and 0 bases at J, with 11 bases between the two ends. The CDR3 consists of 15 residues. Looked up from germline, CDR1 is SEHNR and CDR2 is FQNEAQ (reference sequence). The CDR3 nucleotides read TGTGCCAGCAGCCGACTCCCTAACTCCTACAATGAGCAGTTCTTC. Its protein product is CASSRLPNSYNEQFF. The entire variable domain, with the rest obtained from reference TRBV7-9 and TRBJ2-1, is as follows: DTGVSQNPRHKITKRGQNVTFRCDPISEHNRLYWYRQTLGQGPEFLTYFQNEAQLEKSRLLSDRFSAERPKGSFSTLEIQRTEQGDSAMYLCASSRLPNSYNEQFFGPGTRLTVL.

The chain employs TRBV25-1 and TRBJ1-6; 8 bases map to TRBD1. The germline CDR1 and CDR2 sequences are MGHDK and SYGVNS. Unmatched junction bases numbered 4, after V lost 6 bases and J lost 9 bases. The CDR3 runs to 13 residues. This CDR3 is CASRNRGTSPLHF. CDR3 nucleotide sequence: TGTGCCAGCAGAAACAGGGGGACTTCACCCCTCCACTTT.

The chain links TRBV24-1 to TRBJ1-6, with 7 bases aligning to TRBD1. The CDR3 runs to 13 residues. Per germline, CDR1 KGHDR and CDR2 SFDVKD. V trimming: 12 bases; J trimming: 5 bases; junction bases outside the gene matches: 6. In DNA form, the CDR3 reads TGTGCCTCGGCCGGGACAGATAATTCACCCCTCCACTTT. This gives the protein CASAGTDNSPLHF.

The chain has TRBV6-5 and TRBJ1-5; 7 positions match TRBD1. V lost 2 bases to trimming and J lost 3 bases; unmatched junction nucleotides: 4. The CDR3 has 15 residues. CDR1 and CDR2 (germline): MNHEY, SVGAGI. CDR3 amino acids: CASSYAGGNNQPQHF. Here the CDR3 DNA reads TGTGCCAGCAGTTACGCAGGGGGGAACAATCAGCCCCAGCATTTT.

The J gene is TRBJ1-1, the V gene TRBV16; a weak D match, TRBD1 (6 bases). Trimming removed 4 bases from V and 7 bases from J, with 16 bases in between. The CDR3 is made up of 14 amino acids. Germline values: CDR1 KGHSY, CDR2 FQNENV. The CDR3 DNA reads TGTGCCAGCAGCCTTAAGCAGGGGTTGGGTGAAGCTTTCTTT. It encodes CASSLKQGLGEAFF.

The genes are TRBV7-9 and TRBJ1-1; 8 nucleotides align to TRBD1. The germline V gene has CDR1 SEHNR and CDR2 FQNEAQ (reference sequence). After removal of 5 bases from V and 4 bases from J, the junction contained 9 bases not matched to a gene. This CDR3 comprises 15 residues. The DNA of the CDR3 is TGTGCCAGCAGCATCGGACAGGGCTATAGCACTGAAGCTTTCTTT. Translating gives CASSIGQGYSTEAFF.

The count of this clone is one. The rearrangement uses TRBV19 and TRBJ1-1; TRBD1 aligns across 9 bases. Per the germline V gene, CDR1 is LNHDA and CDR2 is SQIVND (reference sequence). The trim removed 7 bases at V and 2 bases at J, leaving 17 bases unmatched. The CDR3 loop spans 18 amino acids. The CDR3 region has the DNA TGTGCCAGTACCGGCCTAGGGGAGGGACAGGGTTCAAACACTGAAGCTTTCTTT. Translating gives CASTGLGEGQGSNTEAFF.

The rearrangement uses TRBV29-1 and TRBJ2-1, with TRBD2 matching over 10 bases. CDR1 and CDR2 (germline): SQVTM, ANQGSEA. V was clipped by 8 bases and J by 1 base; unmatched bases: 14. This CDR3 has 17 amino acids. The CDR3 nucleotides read TGCAGCTCCGCCGGCCTTCTAGCGGGAGAATCCTACAATGAGCAGTTCTTC. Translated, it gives CSSAGLLAGESYNEQFF.

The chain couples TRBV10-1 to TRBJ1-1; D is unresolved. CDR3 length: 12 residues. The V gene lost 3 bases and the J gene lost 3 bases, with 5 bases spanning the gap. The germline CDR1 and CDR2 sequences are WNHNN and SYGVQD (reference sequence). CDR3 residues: CASSDGDTEAFF. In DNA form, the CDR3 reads TGCGCCAGCAGTGATGGGGACACTGAAGCTTTCTTT.

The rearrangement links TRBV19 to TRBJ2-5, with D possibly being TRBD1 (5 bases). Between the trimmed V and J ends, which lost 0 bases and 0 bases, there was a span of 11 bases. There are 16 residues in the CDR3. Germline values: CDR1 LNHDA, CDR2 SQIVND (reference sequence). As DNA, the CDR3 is TGTGCCAGTAGTATAGATGGCAGGGCGAACCAAGAGACCCAGTACTTC. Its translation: CASSIDGRANQETQYF.

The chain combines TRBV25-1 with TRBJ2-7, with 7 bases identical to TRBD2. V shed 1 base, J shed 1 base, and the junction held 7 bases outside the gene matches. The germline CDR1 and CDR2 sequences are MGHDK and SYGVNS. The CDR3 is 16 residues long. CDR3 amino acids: CASSELKRGLSYEQYF. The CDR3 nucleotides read TGTGCCAGCAGTGAATTAAAGCGGGGATTGTCCTACGAGCAGTACTTC.

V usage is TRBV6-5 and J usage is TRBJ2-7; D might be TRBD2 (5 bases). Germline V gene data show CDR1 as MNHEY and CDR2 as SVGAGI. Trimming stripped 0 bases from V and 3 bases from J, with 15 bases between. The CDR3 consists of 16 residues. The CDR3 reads CASSYSSAARGYEQYF. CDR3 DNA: TGTGCCAGCAGTTACTCCTCAGCGGCCAGAGGCTACGAGCAGTACTTC.

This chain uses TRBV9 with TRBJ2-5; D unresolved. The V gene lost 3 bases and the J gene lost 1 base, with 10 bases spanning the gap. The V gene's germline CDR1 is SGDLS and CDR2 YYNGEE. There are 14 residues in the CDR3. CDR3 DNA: TGTGCCAGCAGCGGCGGACGGTTCCAAGAGACCCAGTACTTC. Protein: CASSGGRFQETQYF. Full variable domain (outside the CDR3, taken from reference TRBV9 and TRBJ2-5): DSGVTQTPKHLITATGQRVTLRCSPRSGDLSVYWYQQSLDQGLQFLIQYYNGEERAKGNILERFSAQQFPDLHSELNLSSLELGDSALYFCASSGGRFQETQYFGPGTRLLVL.

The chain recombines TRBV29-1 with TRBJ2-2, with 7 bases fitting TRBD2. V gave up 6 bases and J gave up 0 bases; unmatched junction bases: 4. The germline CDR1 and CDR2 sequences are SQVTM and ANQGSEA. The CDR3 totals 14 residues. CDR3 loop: CSVELAANTGELFF. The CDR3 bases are TGCAGCGTAGAGCTAGCGGCGAACACCGGGGAGCTGTTTTTT.

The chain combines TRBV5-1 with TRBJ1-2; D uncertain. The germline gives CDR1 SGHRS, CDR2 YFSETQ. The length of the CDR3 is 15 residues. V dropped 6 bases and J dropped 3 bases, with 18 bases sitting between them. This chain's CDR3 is CASTRSGPDYYGYTF. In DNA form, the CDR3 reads TGCGCCAGCACTAGATCCGGGCCGGATTACTATGGCTACACCTTC.

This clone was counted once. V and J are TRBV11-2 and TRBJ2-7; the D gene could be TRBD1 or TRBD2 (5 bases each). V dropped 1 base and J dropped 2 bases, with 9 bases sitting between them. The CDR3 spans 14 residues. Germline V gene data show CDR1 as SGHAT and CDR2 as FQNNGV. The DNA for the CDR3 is TGTGCCAGCAGCTTAGCGGGACCTCCCTACGAGCAGTACTTC. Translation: CASSLAGPPYEQYF.

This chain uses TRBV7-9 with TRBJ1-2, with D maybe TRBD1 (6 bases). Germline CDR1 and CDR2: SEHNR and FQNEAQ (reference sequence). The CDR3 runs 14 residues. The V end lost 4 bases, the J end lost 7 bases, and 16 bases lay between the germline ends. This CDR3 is CASSSPGQGFGYTF. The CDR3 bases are TGTGCCAGCAGCTCGCCAGGGCAGGGGTTTGGCTACACCTTC.

CDR3 bases: TGTGCCAGCAGCCACCAAAGGACAGGGACCGGCTATGGCTACACCTTC. It specifies CASSHQRTGTGYGYTF. J is TRBJ1-2 and V is TRBV4-2; 8 bases agree with TRBD1. V gave up 3 bases and J gave up 4 bases; unmatched junction bases: 10. CDR3 length: 16 amino acids. Germline V lookup: CDR1 LGHNA, CDR2 YNFKEQ.

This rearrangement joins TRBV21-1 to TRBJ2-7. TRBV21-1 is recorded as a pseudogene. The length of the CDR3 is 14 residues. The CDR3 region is CASSSSRDGYEQYF. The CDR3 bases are TGTGCCAGCAGCTCATCCCGGGACGGCTACGAGCAGTACTTC.

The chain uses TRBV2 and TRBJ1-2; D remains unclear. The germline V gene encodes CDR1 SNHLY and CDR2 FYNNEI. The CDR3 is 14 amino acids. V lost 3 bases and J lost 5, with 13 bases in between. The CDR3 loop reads CASSETPSSYGYTF. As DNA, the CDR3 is TGTGCCAGCAGTGAGACCCCGAGTTCGTATGGCTACACCTTC. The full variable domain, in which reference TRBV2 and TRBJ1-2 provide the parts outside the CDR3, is EPEVTQTPSHQVTQMGQEVILRCVPISNHLYFYWYRQILGQKVEFLVSFYNNEISEKSEIFDDQFSVERPDGSNFTLKIRSTKLEDSAMYFCASSETPSSYGYTFGSGTRLTVV.

The CDR3 loop is CASSLDVVGGRETQYF. The CDR3 region has the DNA TGTGCCAGCAGCTTAGATGTCGTGGGAGGTCGTGAGACCCAGTACTTC. This chain connects TRBV11-2 to TRBJ2-5; a weak D match, TRBD2 (6 bases). CDR3 length: 16 amino acids. The germline gives CDR1 SGHAT, CDR2 FQNNGV. The germline V and J ends were trimmed by 0 bases and 5 bases, with 16 bases remaining between them.

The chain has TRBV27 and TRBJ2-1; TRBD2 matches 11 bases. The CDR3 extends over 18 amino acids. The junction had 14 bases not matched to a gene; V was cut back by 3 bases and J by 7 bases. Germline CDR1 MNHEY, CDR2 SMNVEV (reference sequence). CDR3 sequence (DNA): TGTGCCAGCAGTTTCCGACCCCGACTAGCGGGATCTAGGAATGAGCAGTTCTTC. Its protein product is CASSFRPRLAGSRNEQFF.